In its sample, the clone carrying this T cell receptor (beta chain) was seen many times. Its matching antigen is unknown. The time point was: newly diagnosed GD, antithyroid drugs for less than 3 months. Isolated PBMC RNA provided the starting material for the TCR library. The record originates from a study of regulatory T cells in long-lasting Graves disease. This CDR3 contains 12 residues. The V end lost 5 bases, the J end lost 2 bases, and 6 bases lay between the germline ends. Per the germline V gene, CDR1 is SGHTA and CDR2 is FQGNSA. CDR3-region Arm-PCR and iRepertoire HTBI primers produced the TCR beta libraries. TCRdb itself ran the multiplex PCR reads through MiXCR, one entry per CDR3 protein. There are around 400,000 distinct CDR3 sequences in the sample; approximately 16% occur only once, and approximately 7.8% lies in the top ten. Study-level findings and limits: Favoring TRBV28, TRBJ1-2 and TRBJ2-5 was a feature seen in persistent disease.

These data also formed part of another study, on T cells in Graves' hyperthyroidism and ophthalmopathy.

Source: peripheral blood mononuclear cells (PBMCs), taken at new diagnosis, from a patient treated with antithyroid drugs. This sequence was found in a woman in her thirties or forties with Graves disease. This rearrangement joins TRBV7-2 to TRBJ2-5, with D unresolved. CDR3 loop: CASSARQETQYF. CDR3 coding DNA: TGTGCCAGCAGCGCCCGACAAGAGACCCAGTACTTC.